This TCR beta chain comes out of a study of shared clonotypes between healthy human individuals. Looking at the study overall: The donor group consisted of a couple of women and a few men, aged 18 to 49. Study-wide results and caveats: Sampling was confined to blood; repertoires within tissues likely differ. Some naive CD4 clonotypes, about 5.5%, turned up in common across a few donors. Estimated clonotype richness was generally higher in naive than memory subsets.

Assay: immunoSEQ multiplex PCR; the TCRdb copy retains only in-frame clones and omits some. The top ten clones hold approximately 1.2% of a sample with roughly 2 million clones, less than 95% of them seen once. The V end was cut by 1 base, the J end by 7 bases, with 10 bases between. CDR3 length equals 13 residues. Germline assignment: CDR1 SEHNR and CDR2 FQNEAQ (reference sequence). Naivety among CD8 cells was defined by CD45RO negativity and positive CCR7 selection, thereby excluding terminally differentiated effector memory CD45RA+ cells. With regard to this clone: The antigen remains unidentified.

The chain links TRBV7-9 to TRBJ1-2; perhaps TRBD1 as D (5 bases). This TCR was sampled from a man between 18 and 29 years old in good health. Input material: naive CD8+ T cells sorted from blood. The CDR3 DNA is TGTGCCAGCAGCTTAGTGGGGCAGATTGGCTACACCTTC. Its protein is CASSLVGQIGYTF.